This T cell receptor beta chain was recorded in a study of cytomegalovirus exposure and HLA in healthy donors. Findings of the study overall: Sequencing depth roughly uniform across donors was assumed in presence/absence analyses. Generally TCR sequences proved uncommon, though certain public TCRs appeared in numerous donors.

About this clone itself: Antigen specificity is unknown.

PCR used 60 Vbeta primers and 13 Jbeta primers. Libraries were prepared by immunoSEQ multiplex PCR; TCRdb keeps only in-frame clonotypes and omits some of them. The sample lists roughly 200,000 clones, approximately 78% occurring once. Trimming cost V 4 bases and J 3 bases, with 22 bases left between them. Germline V CDR1 and CDR2: KGHSH, LQKENI. There are 17 residues in the CDR3. The gene calls are TRBV18 and TRBJ2-7, with D tentatively TRBD1 (6 bases). Sequenced input: PBMCs. This clonotype was sampled from a woman in her thirties in good health and CMV-seropositive. CDR3 protein: CASSHSPRGSAFYEQYF. The CDR3, as DNA: TGTGCCAGCTCACATTCTCCCAGGGGAAGTGCCTTCTACGAGCAGTACTTC.